This T cell receptor (beta chain) was retrieved from a study of cytomegalovirus exposure and HLA in healthy donors. The PCR made use of 60 Vbeta and 13 Jbeta primers. The repertoire was sequenced with immunoSEQ multiplex PCR; TCRdb's copy has only in-frame clones and lacks some. The sample consists of about 150,000 clones, around 80% of them appearing once. Findings and caveats of the study: It was reported that the classifier diagnosed cytomegalovirus status with high specificity and sensitivity in both the original and validation cohorts.

This clone turned up a few times. Its target is unknown. V gave up 1 base and J gave up 0 bases, with 10 bases separating them. CDR1 MNHNS and CDR2 SASEGT come from the germline V gene. This CDR3 comprises 17 residues. The chain employs TRBV6-1 and TRBJ2-6; D perhaps matches TRBD1 (6 bases). The sequence was obtained from a woman in her forties in good health and CMV-seronegative. Sequencing input: PBMCs. Here the CDR3 reads CASSEEGVSSGANVLTF. DNA for the CDR3: TGTGCCAGCAGTGAAGAGGGGGTCAGCTCTGGGGCCAACGTCCTGACTTTC.